Sequencing of this T cell receptor beta chain was carried out in a study of OX40 agonist ivuxolimab in advanced cancers. Looking at the study overall: People in dose escalation had one of these cancers: hepatocellular carcinoma, melanoma, renal cell or head and neck cancer.

General study points: What antigens the expanded peripheral T cells recognized was never established. At 0.1-3.0 mg/kg, partial responders had clonal expansion among the lowest observed. Blood T cells, both CD4+ and CD8+, expanded clonally by week 6 at 0.1 to 3.0 mg/kg.

Only in-frame clones appear in the TCRdb table, and some are missing; sequencing was by immunoSEQ multiplex PCR. This sample has under 15,000 clones, with approximately 72% found just once. Details on this clone: What it binds is unknown.

Looked up from germline, CDR1 is MNHEY and CDR2 is SMNVEV (reference sequence). V lost 8 bases, J lost 3 bases, and 5 bases lay in between. This CDR3 region has 10 residues. The chain joins TRBV27 to TRBJ2-7, with D hard to call. This TCR was sampled from an adult with an advanced solid tumor such as melanoma, head and neck, liver or kidney cancer. The input for sequencing was CD4+ or CD8+ T cells sorted from blood, taken in a trial of the OX40 agonist ivuxolimab. The CDR3 loop is CASGNYEQYV. CDR3 DNA: TGTGCCAGCGGAAACTACGAGCAGTACGTC.